The 14 T cell receptor beta chains in this list originate from one sample, sequenced in a study. TCRdb passed the 5' RACE reads through MiXCR, listing each CDR3 protein once. The sample holds tens of thousands of distinct CDR3 sequences, roughly 22% seen once. Treg sorting used a CD4+CD25+CD127-/low gate. The material sequenced was Tregs sorted from a lymph node. These receptors were collected from a female donor with breast cancer.

Many counts were recorded for this clonotype. J is TRBJ2-7 and V is TRBV7-2, with D perhaps TRBD2 (6 bases). The germline V and J ends were trimmed by 2 bases and 1 base, with 18 bases remaining between them. This CDR3 region has 17 residues. CDR1 and CDR2 (germline): SGHTA, FQGNSA. CDR3 nucleotide sequence: TGTGCCAGCAGCTTATCGGAGGGCCCTCACACATCCTACGAGCAGTACTTC. Protein: CASSLSEGPHTSYEQYF. Full variable domain (rest looked up from reference TRBV7-2 and TRBJ2-7): GAGVSQSPSNKVTEKGKDVELRCDPISGHTALYWYRQSLGQGLEFLIYFQGNSAPDKSGLPSDRFSAERTGGSVSTLTIQRTQQEDSAVYLCASSLSEGPHTSYEQYFGPGTRLTVT.

The V call is TRBV28, the J call TRBJ2-5, with D maybe TRBD1 (7 bases). Trimming removed 4 bases at V and 2 bases at J, with 17 bases between. CDR3 size: 16 residues. Per germline, CDR1 MDHEN and CDR2 SYDVKM. CDR3 protein: CASSSVAGQRQETQYF. The CDR3 nucleotides read TGTGCCAGCAGTTCCGTTGCGGGACAGAGACAAGAGACCCAGTACTTC.

This clonotype was counted between two and nine times. V usage is TRBV11-3 and J usage is TRBJ2-5, with 9 nucleotides matching TRBD2. The V gene end was trimmed by 5 bases and the J gene end by 4 bases; junction bases not matched to a gene: 11. The germline gives CDR1 SGHNT, CDR2 YENEEA. CDR3 length: 16 residues. CDR3 loop: CASSPHSGGGAETQYF. The DNA for the CDR3 is TGTGCCAGCAGCCCCCATTCTGGCGGGGGGGCAGAGACCCAGTACTTC.

This clonotype was seen only a few times. At one of its ends the junction is not consistent with the germline gene, which may arise from a read error. This chain connects TRBV20-1 to TRBJ2-5; perhaps TRBD2 as D (6 bases). The V gene's germline CDR1 is DFQATT and CDR2 SNEGSKA (reference sequence). The CDR3 spans 14 residues. The CDR3 protein is CSASAPGRRETQYF. CDR3 coding DNA: TGCAGCGCTAGCGCTCCGGGAAGGAGAGAGACCCAGTACTTC.

As to this clonotype: A much larger clone lies one base from this, so it may be a read error. The chain links TRBV6-1 to TRBJ1-2; D gene uncertain. This CDR3 has 15 residues. Per germline, CDR1 MNHNS and CDR2 SASEGT. This chain's CDR3 is CASGEASGANYGYTF. Here the CDR3 DNA reads TGTGCCAGCGGTGAAGCATCCGGGGCTAACTATGGCTACACCTTC.

The chain employs TRBV7-2 and TRBJ2-2; TRBD1 or TRBD2 may be the D gene (5 bases each). Trimming took 7 bases from V and 2 from J, leaving 14 bases between them. The CDR3 length is 15 residues. From germline, CDR1 is SGHTA and CDR2 FQGNSA. This CDR3 is CASTARGGNTGELFF. The CDR3 region has the DNA TGTGCCAGCACTGCCCGGGGCGGTAACACCGGGGAGCTGTTTTTT.

The genes are TRBV6-6 and TRBJ1-1, with TRBD1 as a possible D gene (6 bases). CDR1 and CDR2 (germline): MNHNY, SVGAGI (reference sequence). V was cut by 3 bases and J by 6 bases, with 14 bases left in between. The CDR3 contains 14 residues. CDR3 sequence reads: CASSYKGGVAEAFF. The CDR3 DNA reads TGTGCCAGCAGTTATAAAGGGGGAGTCGCTGAAGCTTTCTTT.

The CDR3 DNA sequence: TGCGCCAGCAGCTTGGAAACAGTGGCGTATGGCTACACCTTC. Its protein product is CASSLETVAYGYTF. This chain connects TRBV5-1 to TRBJ1-2, with unresolved D. Germline assignment: CDR1 SGHRS and CDR2 YFSETQ. Trimming cost V 0 bases and J 5 bases, with 11 bases left between them. The CDR3 loop spans 14 amino acids.

This clonotype has a handful of counts. The gene calls are TRBV9 and TRBJ2-1; 8 bases match TRBD2. The J segment lost 7 bases and the V segment lost 0 bases, leaving 3 bases of the junction unmatched. Germline loops: CDR1 SGDLS, CDR2 YYNGEE. The CDR3 loop spans 14 amino acids. The CDR3 nucleotides read TGTGCCAGCAGCGTAGCGGGGGGGTTAAATGAGCAGTTCTTC. Translated: CASSVAGGLNEQFF.

Worth noting for this clonotype: This may come from a read error, since a much larger clone is one base off. The chain employs TRBV27 and TRBJ1-1; D is undetermined. Trimming took off 5 bases at V and 1 base at J, with 8 bases between the two ends. Germline CDR1 is MNHEY and CDR2 is SMNVEV (reference sequence). The CDR3 covers 13 residues. The CDR3 spells CASSVQRNTEAFF. The CDR3 region has the DNA TGTGCCAGCAGTGTTCAACGGAACACTGAAGCTTTCTTT.

At least ten counts were recorded for this clonotype. The chain employs TRBV6-5 and TRBJ1-3; 7 positions agree with TRBD1. Looked up from germline, CDR1 is MNHEY and CDR2 is SVGAGI. V was clipped by 7 bases and J by 5 bases; unmatched bases: 11. This CDR3 region has 15 residues. CDR3 in amino acids: CASNRQGRIRNTIYF. In nucleotides, the CDR3 is TGTGCCAGCAATCGACAGGGAAGAATCAGAAACACCATATATTTT.

This clonotype was detected ten times or more. The chain carries TRBV27 and TRBJ2-5; TRBD2 is a possible D gene (6 bases). CDR1 MNHEY and CDR2 SMNVEV come from the germline V gene (reference sequence). The CDR3 covers 14 residues. The V end was cut by 10 bases, the J end by 6 bases, with 21 bases between. In DNA form, the CDR3 reads TGTGCCACGCGAGGGGTTAGGAGCGGGCAGACCCAGTACTTC. Protein sequence: CATRGVRSGQTQYF.

This chain connects TRBV6-2 or TRBV6-3 to TRBJ2-3, with D maybe TRBD2 (5 bases). Trimming took off 7 bases at V and 5 bases at J, with 16 bases between the two ends. The CDR3 runs to 14 residues. The germline gives CDR1 MNHEY, CDR2 SVGEGT. The CDR3 DNA reads as TGTGCCAGCATCAAACAACTAGGAGGAGATACGCAGTATTTT. As protein: CASIKQLGGDTQYF.

Many counts were recorded for this clonotype. The gene calls are TRBV20-1 and TRBJ1-6; D gene uncertain. The V end lost 2 bases, the J end lost 11 bases, and 19 bases lay between the germline ends. The CDR3 runs 15 residues. CDR1 is DFQATT and CDR2 is SNEGSKA in the germline V gene (reference sequence). The CDR3 sequence is CSARSAPWGSTPLHF. The CDR3 DNA reads TGCAGTGCTAGATCGGCACCATGGGGTTCGACACCCCTCCACTTT.